These 22 T cell receptor beta chains were sequenced from one sample in a study of T-cell reconstitution after alpha-beta-depleted transplantation in children. Unique molecular identifiers were incorporated during preparation of the TCRbeta library. Via MiXCR, TCRdb re-called the PCR reads, giving one row per CDR3 protein. There are hundreds of thousands of distinct CDR3 sequences in the sample; around 12% occur only once, and about 0.77% lies in the top ten. This specimen was PBMCs, taken before TCRalphabeta/CD19-depleted stem cell transplant. These receptors were obtained from a girl aged 2-10 years with congenital amegakaryocytic thrombocytopenia, due to receive a stem cell transplant.

This clonotype came up a few times. The chain carries TRBV20-1 and TRBJ2-1; weak D call: TRBD1 (5 bases). Looked up from germline, CDR1 is DFQATT and CDR2 is SNEGSKA (reference sequence). CDR3 length: 14 residues. The V end lost 5 bases, the J end lost 2 bases, and 13 bases lay between the germline ends. CDR3 amino acids: CSAEGVVAYNEQFF. In nucleotides, the CDR3 is TGCAGTGCTGAAGGGGTAGTGGCCTACAATGAGCAGTTCTTC.

This clonotype was recorded at least ten times. This chain uses TRBV12-3 or TRBV12-4 with TRBJ2-5; D is unclear. Trimming cost V 3 bases and J 2 bases, with 10 bases left between them. CDR3 length: 14 residues. CDR3 loop: CASSFGHIQETQYF. The CDR3 DNA follows: TGTGCCAGCAGTTTTGGTCATATTCAAGAGACCCAGTACTTC.

V is TRBV29-1 and J is TRBJ2-7, with TRBD2 identical over 8 bases. Germline CDR1 SQVTM, CDR2 ANQGSEA. This CDR3 is built from 13 residues. Unmatched junction bases numbered 10, after V lost 7 bases and J lost 5 bases. The CDR3 loop reads CSALGLALDEQYF. CDR3 DNA sequence: TGCAGCGCGCTTGGACTAGCCTTGGACGAGCAGTACTTC.

The chain recombines TRBV10-3 with TRBJ1-5, with a possible D match to TRBD1 (6 bases). Germline V gene sequence: CDR1 ENHRY, CDR2 SYGVKD. V gave up 0 bases and J gave up 2 bases, with 11 bases separating them. The CDR3 runs to 16 residues. CDR3 bases: TGTGCCATCAGTGAGTCCCAGGGGAACGGCAATCAGCCCCAGCATTTT. Its protein is CAISESQGNGNQPQHF.

CDR3 DNA: TGTGCCAGCATAAACCGCGGGGATCTTAGCACAGATACGCAGTATTTT. It translates to CASINRGDLSTDTQYF. V is TRBV7-2 and J is TRBJ2-3, with D possibly matching TRBD2 (6 bases). The germline V gene has CDR1 SGHTA and CDR2 FQGNSA. The CDR3 length is 16 residues. Trimming took off 7 bases at V and 0 bases at J, with 17 bases between the two ends.

This clonotype was counted a few times. The chain recombines TRBV7-9 with TRBJ2-7; either TRBD1 or TRBD2 may supply D (5 bases each). The CDR3 is 13 amino acids. Trimming pared 5 bases from V and 2 bases from J, leaving 10 bases between. Germline assignment: CDR1 SEHNR and CDR2 FQNEAQ (reference sequence). DNA for the CDR3: TGTGCCAGCAGCCAGAGGGGCACCTACGAGCAGTACTTC. Its protein product is CASSQRGTYEQYF.

The chain combines TRBV12-3 or TRBV12-4 with TRBJ2-2, with D maybe TRBD2 (5 bases). The length of the CDR3 is 12 residues. Trimming took 6 bases from V and 6 from J, leaving 8 bases between them. CDR3 in amino acids: CASRRAAGELFF. CDR3 sequence (DNA): TGTGCCAGCAGGAGGGCGGCCGGGGAGCTGTTTTTT.

This clonotype was detected only a few times. The J gene is TRBJ2-1, the V gene TRBV12-3 or TRBV12-4, with a weak D call TRBD1 (7 bases). This CDR3 contains 15 residues. V was clipped by 7 bases and J by 6 bases, with 19 bases between them. CDR3 in amino acids: CASKIGGQGGNEQFF. The CDR3 coding sequence is TGTGCCAGCAAGATCGGCGGGCAGGGGGGCAATGAGCAGTTCTTC.

This clonotype was counted between two and nine times. This chain links TRBV5-6 with TRBJ2-6, with 10 positions matching TRBD2. The CDR3 consists of 17 residues. From germline, CDR1 is SGHDT and CDR2 YYEEEE. The J segment lost 0 bases and the V segment lost 2 bases, leaving 2 bases of the junction unmatched. This chain's CDR3 is CASSLLAGSSGANVLTF. The CDR3 nucleotides read TGTGCCAGCAGCTTACTAGCGGGAAGCTCTGGGGCCAACGTCCTGACTTTC.

This chain joins TRBV20-1 and TRBJ2-1; 8 bases are a match to TRBD2. V lost 5 bases, J lost 13 bases, and 19 bases stayed unmatched. Per the germline V gene, CDR1 is DFQATT and CDR2 is SNEGSKA (reference sequence). CDR3 length: 15 amino acids. For the CDR3, the DNA is TGCAGTGCTGAACCAGGACTAGCCCGGGTTGTATCCCAGTTCTTC. Residues: CSAEPGLARVVSQFF.

Many counts were recorded for this clonotype. The chain joins TRBV20-1 to TRBJ2-7; 10 nucleotides line up with TRBD2. Germline loops: CDR1 DFQATT, CDR2 SNEGSKA (reference sequence). J was trimmed by 5 bases and V by 1 base; bases with no gene match: 5. The CDR3 runs to 14 residues. CDR3 loop: CSARAAGGMHEQYF. CDR3 nucleotides: TGCAGTGCTAGAGCAGCGGGAGGGATGCACGAGCAGTACTTC.

This clonotype has at least ten counts. The rearrangement uses TRBV4-1 and TRBJ2-2; D not certain. The CDR3 length is 12 residues. Germline values: CDR1 MGHRA, CDR2 YSYEKL. The V gene lost 1 base and the J gene lost 8 bases, with 5 bases spanning the gap. The CDR3 DNA reads as TGCGCCAGCAGCCAAGTGGCAGGGGAGCTGTTTTTT. It yields the protein CASSQVAGELFF.

Of note for this clonotype: A much more abundant neighbour one base away suggests this may be a read error. This rearrangement joins TRBV12-3 or TRBV12-4 to TRBJ2-1; unclear D gene. This CDR3 region has 13 residues. CDR3 nucleotides: TGTGCCAGCAGTCCTAGACCTTACAATGAGCATTTCTTC. Translating it yields CASSPRPYNEHFF.

There are a few counts of this clonotype. Relative to the germline gene, one junction end is altered; a read error may explain this. The chain recombines TRBV13 with TRBJ2-3; D is perhaps TRBD1 (6 bases). Germline V gene lookup returns CDR1 PRHDT and CDR2 FYEKMQ (reference sequence). This CDR3 region has 14 residues. The CDR3 region has the DNA TGTGCCAGCAGCTTAGGTGTGGGGGCCACGGCGCAATATTTT. Protein sequence: CASSLGVGATAQYF. The variable domain in full, with the rest retrieved from reference TRBV13 and TRBJ2-3, is AAGVIQSPRHLIKEKRETATLKCYPIPRHDTVYWYQQGPGQDPQFLISFYEKMQSDKGSIPDRFSAQQFSDYHSELNMSSLELGDSALYFCASSLGVGATAQYFGPGTRLTVL.

This clonotype was observed at least ten times. The chain employs TRBV9 and TRBJ1-2, with 9 bases lining up with TRBD1. V was pared by 2 bases and J by 3 bases, with 8 bases of the junction left unmatched. The CDR3 is 16 residues long. Looked up from germline, CDR1 is SGDLS and CDR2 is YYNGEE. CDR3 sequence: CASSVDRGEADYGYTF. The CDR3 DNA is TGTGCCAGCAGCGTGGACAGGGGTGAGGCGGACTATGGCTACACCTTC. The whole variable domain, remainder taken from reference TRBV9 and TRBJ1-2, is DSGVTQTPKHLITATGQRVTLRCSPRSGDLSVYWYQQSLDQGLQFLIQYYNGEERAKGNILERFSAQQFPDLHSELNLSSLELGDSALYFCASSVDRGEADYGYTFGSGTRLTVV.

This chain uses TRBV5-1 with TRBJ1-1, with a possible D match to TRBD1 (6 bases). V gave up 4 bases and J gave up 4 bases, with 17 bases separating them. The CDR3 is 15 residues long. Germline-derived CDR1 and CDR2 are SGHRS and YFSETQ. The CDR3 DNA follows: TGCGCCAGCAGCGTCCCCACAGGGATGGGCACTGAAGCTTTCTTT. This gives the protein CASSVPTGMGTEAFF. The entire variable domain, with the rest obtained from reference TRBV5-1 and TRBJ1-1, is as follows: KAGVTQTPRYLIKTRGQQVTLSCSPISGHRSVSWYQQTPGQGLQFLFEYFSETQRNKGNFPGRFSGRQFSNSRSEMNVSTLELGDSALYLCASSVPTGMGTEAFFGQGTRLTVV.

This clonotype was detected only a few times. J is TRBJ2-3 and V is TRBV20-1; either TRBD1 or TRBD2 may supply D (5 bases each). The CDR3 runs to 14 residues. CDR1 and CDR2 (germline): DFQATT, SNEGSKA (reference sequence). The CDR3 region has the DNA TGCTCCCCTGGGGGTTATACCTGGGAAGATACGCAGTATTTT. Translated: CSPGGYTWEDTQYF.

This clonotype was detected many times. The rearrangement links TRBV7-2 to TRBJ2-4; perhaps TRBD2 as D (7 bases). Germline assignment: CDR1 SGHTA and CDR2 FQGNSA. The CDR3 is 16 amino acids. V gave up 0 bases and J gave up 0 bases, with 9 bases separating them. CDR3 DNA: TGTGCCAGCAGCTTAGCCGGGGGGCTAGCCAAAAACATTCAGTACTTC. Translated, it gives CASSLAGGLAKNIQYF.

In its sample, this clonotype was seen a few times. V is TRBV11-2 and J is TRBJ2-5, with TRBD1 matching over 7 bases. The CDR3 is 14 amino acids. Germline CDR1 is SGHAT and CDR2 is FQNNGV. Trimming took 2 bases from V and 2 from J; bases not matched to a gene: 2. CDR3: CASSLRDRQETQYF. CDR3 sequence (DNA): TGTGCCAGCAGCTTACGGGACAGACAAGAGACCCAGTACTTC.

As concerns this clonotype: This is likely a read error, given that the CDR3 carries no conserved phenylalanine or tryptophan at its end. It is unclear where the CDR3 begins or ends on the DNA, so no DNA is shown, and the CDR3 is as TCRdb lists it. The chain joins TRBV30 to TRBJ2-1; the table names TRBD2, a call not compared with the DNA. Germline CDR1 GTSNPN, CDR2 SVGIG (reference sequence). The CDR3 sequence runs 11 residues, both termini included. CDR3 protein: CASGAGLPVLI.

At least ten counts were recorded for this clonotype. The chain recombines TRBV10-3 with TRBJ1-5, with no clear D. Germline V gene lookup returns CDR1 ENHRY and CDR2 SYGVKD. The CDR3 consists of 15 residues. V lost 3 bases to trimming and J lost 4 bases, with 13 bases between them. Here the CDR3 reads CAISDYAGMNQPQHF. The CDR3 DNA follows: TGTGCCATCAGTGATTACGCCGGGATGAATCAGCCCCAGCATTTT.

This clonotype was observed at least ten times. The V call is TRBV29-1, the J call TRBJ2-1, with a weak D call TRBD2 (6 bases). The CDR3 runs 15 residues. CDR1 is SQVTM and CDR2 is ANQGSEA in the germline V gene. Trimming cost V 7 bases and J 0 bases, with 16 bases left between them. CDR3 in DNA: TGCAGCGCCCGACTTAGCGGTAGCTCCTACAATGAGCAGTTCTTC. Protein sequence: CSARLSGSSYNEQFF.